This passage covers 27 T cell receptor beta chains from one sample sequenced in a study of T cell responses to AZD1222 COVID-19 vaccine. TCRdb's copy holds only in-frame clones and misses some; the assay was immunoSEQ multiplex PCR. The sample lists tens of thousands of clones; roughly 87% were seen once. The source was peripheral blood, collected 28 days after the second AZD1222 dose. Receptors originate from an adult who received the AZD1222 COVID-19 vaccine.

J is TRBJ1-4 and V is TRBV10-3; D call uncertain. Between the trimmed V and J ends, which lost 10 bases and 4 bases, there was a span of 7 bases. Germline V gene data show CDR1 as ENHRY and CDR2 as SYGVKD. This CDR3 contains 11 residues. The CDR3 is CATSHNEKLFF. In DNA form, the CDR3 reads TGTGCCACCAGCCATAATGAAAAACTGTTTTTT.

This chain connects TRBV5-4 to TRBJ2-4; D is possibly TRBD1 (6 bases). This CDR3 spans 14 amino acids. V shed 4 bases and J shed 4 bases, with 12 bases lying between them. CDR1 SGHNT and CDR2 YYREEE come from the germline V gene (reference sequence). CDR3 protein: CASSNPGQKNIQYF. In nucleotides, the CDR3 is TGTGCCAGCAGCAACCCGGGACAAAAAAACATTCAGTACTTC.

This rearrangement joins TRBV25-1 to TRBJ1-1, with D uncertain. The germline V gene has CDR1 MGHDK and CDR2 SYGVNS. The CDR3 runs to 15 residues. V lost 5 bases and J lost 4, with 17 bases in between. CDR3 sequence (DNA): TGTGCCAGCAGTCCCTCCAAAGGGTCGAGCACTGAAGCTTTCTTT. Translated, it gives CASSPSKGSSTEAFF.

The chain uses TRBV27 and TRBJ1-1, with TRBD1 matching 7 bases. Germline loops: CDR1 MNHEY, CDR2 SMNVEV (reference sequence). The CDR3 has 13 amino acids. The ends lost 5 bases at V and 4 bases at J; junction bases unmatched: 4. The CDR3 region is CASSATGATEAFF. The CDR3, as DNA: TGTGCCAGCAGTGCAACAGGGGCCACTGAAGCTTTCTTT.

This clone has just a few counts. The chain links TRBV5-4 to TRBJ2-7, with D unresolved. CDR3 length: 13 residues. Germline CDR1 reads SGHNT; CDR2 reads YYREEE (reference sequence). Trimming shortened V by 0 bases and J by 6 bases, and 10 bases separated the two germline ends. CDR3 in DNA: TGTGCCAGCAGCTTGGCGGCAGATAGCGAGCAGTACTTC. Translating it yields CASSLAADSEQYF.

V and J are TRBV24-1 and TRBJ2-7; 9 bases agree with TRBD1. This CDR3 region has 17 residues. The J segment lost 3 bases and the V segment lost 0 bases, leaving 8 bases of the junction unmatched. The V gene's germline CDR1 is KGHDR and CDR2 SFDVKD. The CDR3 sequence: CATSDLGDRATIYEQYF. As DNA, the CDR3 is TGTGCCACCAGTGATTTGGGGGACAGGGCTACCATCTACGAGCAGTACTTC.

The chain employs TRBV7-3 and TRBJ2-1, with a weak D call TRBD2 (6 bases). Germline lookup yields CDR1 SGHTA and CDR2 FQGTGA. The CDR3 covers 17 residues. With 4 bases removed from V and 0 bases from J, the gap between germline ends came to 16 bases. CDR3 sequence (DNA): TGTGCCAGCAGCTCGACCCCCCGGGGGAGCTCCTACAATGAGCAGTTCTTC. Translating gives CASSSTPRGSSYNEQFF.

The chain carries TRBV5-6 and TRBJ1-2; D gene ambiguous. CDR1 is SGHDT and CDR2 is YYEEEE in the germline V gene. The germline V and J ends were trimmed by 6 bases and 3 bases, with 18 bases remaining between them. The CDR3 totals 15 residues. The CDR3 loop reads CASTLYPTQDYGYTF. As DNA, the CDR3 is TGTGCCAGCACCCTATACCCTACCCAAGACTATGGCTACACCTTC.

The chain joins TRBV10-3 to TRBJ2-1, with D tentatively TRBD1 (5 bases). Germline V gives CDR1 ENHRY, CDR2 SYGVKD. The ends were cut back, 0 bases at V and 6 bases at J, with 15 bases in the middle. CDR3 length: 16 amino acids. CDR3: CAISESLDIPLNEQFF. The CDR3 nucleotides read TGTGCCATCAGTGAGTCGTTGGACATCCCACTCAATGAGCAGTTCTTC.

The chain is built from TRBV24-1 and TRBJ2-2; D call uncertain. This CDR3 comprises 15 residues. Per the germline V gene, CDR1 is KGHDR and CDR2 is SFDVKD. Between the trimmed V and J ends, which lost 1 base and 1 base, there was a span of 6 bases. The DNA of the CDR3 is TGTGCCACCAGTGATTTTGGGGTGAACACCGGGGAGCTGTTTTTT. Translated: CATSDFGVNTGELFF.

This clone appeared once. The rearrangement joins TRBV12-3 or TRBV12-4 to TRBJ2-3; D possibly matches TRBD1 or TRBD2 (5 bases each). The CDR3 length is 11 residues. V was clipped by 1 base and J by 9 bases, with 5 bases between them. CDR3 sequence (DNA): TGTGCCAGCAGTTTAGGGGGGACGCAGTATTTT. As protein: CASSLGGTQYF.

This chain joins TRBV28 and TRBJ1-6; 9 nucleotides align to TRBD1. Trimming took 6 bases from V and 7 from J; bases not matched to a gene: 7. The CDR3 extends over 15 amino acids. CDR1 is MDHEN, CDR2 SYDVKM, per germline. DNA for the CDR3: TGTGCCAGCAGCCGGGGACAGGGCGCCAATTCACCCCTCCACTTT. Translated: CASSRGQGANSPLHF.

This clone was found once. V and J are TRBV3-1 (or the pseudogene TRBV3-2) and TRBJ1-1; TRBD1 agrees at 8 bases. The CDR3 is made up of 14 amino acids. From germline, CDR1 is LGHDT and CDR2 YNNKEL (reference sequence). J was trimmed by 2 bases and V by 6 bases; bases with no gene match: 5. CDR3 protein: CASRNRGSNTEAFF. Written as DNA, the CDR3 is TGTGCCAGCAGAAACAGGGGGTCCAACACTGAAGCTTTCTTT.

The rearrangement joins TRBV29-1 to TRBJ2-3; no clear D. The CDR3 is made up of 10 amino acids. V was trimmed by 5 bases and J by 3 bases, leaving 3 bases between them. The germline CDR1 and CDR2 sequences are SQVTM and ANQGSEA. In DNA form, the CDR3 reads TGCAGCGTTAAGACAGATACGCAGTATTTT. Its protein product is CSVKTDTQYF.

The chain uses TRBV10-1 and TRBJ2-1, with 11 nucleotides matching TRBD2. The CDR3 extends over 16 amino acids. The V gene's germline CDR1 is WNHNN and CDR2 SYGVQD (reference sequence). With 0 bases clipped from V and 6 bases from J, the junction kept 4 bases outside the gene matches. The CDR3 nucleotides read TGCGCCAGCAGTGAGTCGATTAGCGGGAGGGTCAATGAGCAGTTCTTC. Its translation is CASSESISGRVNEQFF.

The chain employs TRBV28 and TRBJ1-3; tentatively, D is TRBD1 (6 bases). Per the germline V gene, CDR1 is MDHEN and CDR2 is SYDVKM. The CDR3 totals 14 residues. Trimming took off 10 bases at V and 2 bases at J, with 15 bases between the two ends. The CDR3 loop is CATLGGSAGNTIYF. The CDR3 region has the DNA TGTGCCACCCTGGGGGGCAGCGCTGGAAACACCATATATTTT.

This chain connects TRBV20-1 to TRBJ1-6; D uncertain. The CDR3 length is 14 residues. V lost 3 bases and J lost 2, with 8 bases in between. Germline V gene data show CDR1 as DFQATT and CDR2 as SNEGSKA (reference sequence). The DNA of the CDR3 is TGCAGTGCTAGTGAGGGAACCTATAATTCACCCCTCCACTTT. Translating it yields CSASEGTYNSPLHF.

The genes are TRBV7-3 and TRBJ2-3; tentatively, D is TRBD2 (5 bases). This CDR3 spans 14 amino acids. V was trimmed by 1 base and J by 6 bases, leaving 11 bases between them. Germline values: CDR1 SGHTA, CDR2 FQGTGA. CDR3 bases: TGTGCCAGCAGCTTAAGAGGGATCGCCGATACGCAGTATTTT. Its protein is CASSLRGIADTQYF. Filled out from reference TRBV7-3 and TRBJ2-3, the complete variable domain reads GAGVSQTPSNKVTEKGKYVELRCDPISGHTALYWYRQSLGQGPEFLIYFQGTGAADDSGLPNDRFFAVRPEGSVSTLKIQRTERGDSAVYLCASSLRGIADTQYFGPGTRLTVL.

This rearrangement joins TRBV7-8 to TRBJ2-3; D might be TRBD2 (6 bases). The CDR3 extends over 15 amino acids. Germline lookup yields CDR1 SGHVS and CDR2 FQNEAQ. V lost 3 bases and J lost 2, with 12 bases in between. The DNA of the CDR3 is TGTGCCAGCAGCTTGACGGGACTCCCCACAGATACGCAGTATTTT. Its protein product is CASSLTGLPTDTQYF.

CDR3 DNA sequence: TGTGCCACCAGTGCCAGGGACAGGGGGCTAAGCAATCAGCCCCAGCATTTT. This gives the protein CATSARDRGLSNQPQHF. The rearrangement uses TRBV24-1 and TRBJ1-5; TRBD1 agrees at 12 bases. The ends lost 5 bases at V and 1 base at J; junction bases unmatched: 5. The germline V gene has CDR1 KGHDR and CDR2 SFDVKD. The CDR3 has 17 residues.

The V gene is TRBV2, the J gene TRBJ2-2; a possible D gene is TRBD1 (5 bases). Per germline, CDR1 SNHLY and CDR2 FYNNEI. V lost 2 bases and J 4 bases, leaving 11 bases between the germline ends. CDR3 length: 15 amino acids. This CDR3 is CASSEQGFSTGELFF. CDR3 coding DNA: TGTGCCAGCAGTGAACAGGGTTTCAGCACCGGGGAGCTGTTTTTT.

The CDR3 bases are TGTGCCAGCAAGAGGGCTAGCGGGAAGTACGAGCAGTACTTC. Encoded protein: CASKRASGKYEQYF. The J gene is TRBJ2-7, the V gene TRBV2, with 9 bases fitting TRBD2. V lost 7 bases to trimming and J lost 4 bases; unmatched junction nucleotides: 8. Germline CDR1 is SNHLY and CDR2 is FYNNEI. The CDR3 is 14 amino acids.

CDR3 sequence: CASSGGKGNQPQHF. Here the CDR3 DNA reads TGTGCCAGCAGCGGGGGGAAGGGAAATCAGCCCCAGCATTTT. The chain is built from TRBV28 and TRBJ1-5; D may be TRBD1 (5 bases). Germline V gene sequence: CDR1 MDHEN, CDR2 SYDVKM. The CDR3 is 14 amino acids. V was clipped by 6 bases and J by 4 bases, with 13 bases between them.

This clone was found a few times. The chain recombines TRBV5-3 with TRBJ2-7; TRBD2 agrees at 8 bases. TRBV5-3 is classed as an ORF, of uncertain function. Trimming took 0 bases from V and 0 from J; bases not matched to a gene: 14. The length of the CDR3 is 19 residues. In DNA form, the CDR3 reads TGTGCCAGAAGCTTGGCCGTGCGGGAGGCCTCCCCCCACTCCTACGAGCAGTACTTC. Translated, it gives CARSLAVREASPHSYEQYF.

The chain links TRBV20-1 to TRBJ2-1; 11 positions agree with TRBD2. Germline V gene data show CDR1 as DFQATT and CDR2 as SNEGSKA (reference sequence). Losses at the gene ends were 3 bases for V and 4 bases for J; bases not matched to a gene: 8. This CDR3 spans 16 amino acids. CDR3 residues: CSASKGGTSGYNEQFF. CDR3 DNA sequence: TGCAGTGCTAGTAAAGGGGGGACTAGCGGATACAATGAGCAGTTCTTC.

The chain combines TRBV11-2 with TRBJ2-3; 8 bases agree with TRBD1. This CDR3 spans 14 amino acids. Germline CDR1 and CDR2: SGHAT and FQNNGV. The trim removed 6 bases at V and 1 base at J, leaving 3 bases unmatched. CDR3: CASSEDRGTDTQYF. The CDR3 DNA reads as TGTGCCAGCAGTGAGGACAGGGGCACAGATACGCAGTATTTT.

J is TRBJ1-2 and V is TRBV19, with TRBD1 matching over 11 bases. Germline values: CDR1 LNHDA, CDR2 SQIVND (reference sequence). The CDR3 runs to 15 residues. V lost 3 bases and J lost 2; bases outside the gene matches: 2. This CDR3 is CASSIRDRGNYGYTF. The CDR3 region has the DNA TGTGCCAGTAGTATCCGGGACAGGGGGAACTATGGCTACACCTTC.